This TCR beta chain was recorded in a study of blood T cell repertoires in COVID-19. Clones were sequenced by immunoSEQ multiplex PCR, and TCRdb holds only the in-frame ones, with some missing. The sample contains 180,000 or so clones, about 82% of which appear only once. Germline trimming cut 8 bases from V and 0 bases from J; bases unmatched to any gene: 11. From germline, CDR1 is MDHEN and CDR2 SYDVKM. This CDR3 comprises 17 residues. Sequencing used PBMCs or T cells enriched from blood (not recorded which). The V gene is TRBV28, the J gene TRBJ2-7; TRBD2 agrees at 12 bases. This receptor was identified in a man aged 35-49 years with acute COVID-19. Written as DNA, the CDR3 is TGTGCCAGCGGAACCAAACTAGCGGGAGGAAGCTCCTACGAGCAGTACTTC. Its protein is CASGTKLAGGSSYEQYF.